Sequencing of this T cell receptor beta chain was carried out in a study of control samples from healthy donors and cancer patients (dated by TCRdb to about 2020). Concerning this clone: It lacks a known antigen. Base-call qualities are not available, and no considerably larger clone is one nucleotide away.

The library was prepared using the immunoSEQ multiplex PCR assay. This immuneACCESS table, as held by TCRdb, lists in-frame sequences with V and J called but not all clones. Of the missing ones, under half trace to an unresolved V gene in checked studies; the others have no known cause. Counted in this sample were 390,000 or so clones; approximately 90% of them appeared once. Of the sample, approximately 6.3% falls within the top ten clones. The CDR1 and CDR2 encoded by the germline V gene (reference sequence) are LNHNV and YYDKDF. The CDR3 covers 15 residues, taking in both the cysteine and the phenylalanine. Only the CDR3 DNA is retained, 45 bases long and in frame from the first base. V ends up 1 base short and J 4 bases short, with an unmatched junction base count of 6.

This receptor chain uses TRBV15 and TRBJ1-2; a stretch of 7 junction bases matches TRBD1. The source of this sequence is a man in his forties or fifties with head and neck cancer. The sequencing sample was made of PBMCs. CDR3 region: CATSRGGGTVYGYTF. The bases read TGTGCCACCAGCAGAGGGGGCGGGACAGTCTATGGCTACACCTTC. Extended through the reference TRBV15 and TRBJ1-2 proteins, this CDR3 yields the full variable domain: DAMVIQNPRYQVTQFGKPVTLSCSQTLNHNVMYWYQQKSSQAPKLLFHYYDKDFNNEADTPDNFQSRRPNTSFCFLDIRSPGLGDTAMYLCATSRGGGTVYGYTFGSGTRLTVV.